One and the same sample provided the 13 T cell receptor beta chains below, sequenced in a study of T cells in Graves' hyperthyroidism and ophthalmopathy. TCR beta CDR3 sequences were amplified from RNA transcripts. Researchers ran a first-round RT-PCR on the TCR CDR3 using the HTBI primer set. One entry per CDR3 protein results from TCRdb running MiXCR on the multiplex PCR reads. The sample consists of a few hundred thousand distinct CDR3 sequences, less than 25% of them appearing once. Material: blood. The receptor set was obtained from a woman aged 65 to 85 with Graves' ophthalmopathy.

This clonotype appeared a few times. The chain has TRBV6-1 and TRBJ2-5, with TRBD2 identical over 10 bases. J gave up 2 bases and V 6 bases, and 9 bases lay outside the gene matches. Germline assignment: CDR1 MNHNS and CDR2 SASEGT. The CDR3 length is 16 residues. DNA of the CDR3: TGTGCCAGCAGACCCGACACTAGCGGGAAACAAGAGACCCAGTACTTC. The encoded protein is CASRPDTSGKQETQYF.

In the case of this clonotype: A read error is possible here, since a much larger clone lies one base away. The CDR3 DNA is TGTGCCAGCTCAGGACAGGGGGCTTGCAATGAGCAGTTCTTC. Protein product: CASSGQGACNEQFF. The chain recombines TRBV27 with TRBJ2-1; 11 bases are shared with TRBD1. J was trimmed by 6 bases and V by 8 bases; bases with no gene match: 6. This CDR3 has 14 residues. Germline V CDR1 and CDR2: MNHEY, SMNVEV (reference sequence).

The sample holds a few counts of this clonotype. V usage is TRBV4-3 and J usage is TRBJ1-1; D unresolved. Per the germline V gene, CDR1 is LGHNA and CDR2 is YSLEER. The CDR3 has 11 residues. V was clipped by 5 bases and J by 11 bases, with 12 bases between them. DNA for the CDR3: TGCGCCAGCAGCACCCGTCGAAGGGCTTTCTTT. Amino acid sequence: CASSTRRRAFF.

V gene TRBV6-5 combines with J gene TRBJ1-6, with a tentative D call TRBD1 (6 bases). The CDR3 has 15 residues. The V end was cut by 2 bases, the J end by 7 bases, with 12 bases between. The germline CDR1 and CDR2 sequences are MNHEY and SVGAGI. CDR3 DNA sequence: TGTGCCAGCAGTTACAACGGACAGACAAATTCACCCCTCCACTTT. The encoded protein is CASSYNGQTNSPLHF.

The chain uses TRBV12-3 or TRBV12-4 and TRBJ1-6; 7 nucleotides align to TRBD1. Unmatched junction bases numbered 6, after V lost 6 bases and J lost 7 bases. This CDR3 spans 14 amino acids. The CDR3 coding sequence is TGTGCCAGCAGCGTCGGGACAGAAAATTCACCCCTCCACTTT. Its translation: CASSVGTENSPLHF.

The CDR3 nucleotides read TGTGCCAGTAGTCTTCGACAGGAAAGGACACCCCTCCACTTT. Translating gives CASSLRQERTPLHF. J is TRBJ1-6 and V is TRBV19; D may be TRBD1 (6 bases). This CDR3 contains 14 residues. V lost 5 bases and J 11 bases, leaving 16 bases between the germline ends. The germline CDR1 and CDR2 sequences are LNHDA and SQIVND (reference sequence). The full variable domain, completed using reference TRBV19 and TRBJ1-6, is DGGITQSPKYLFRKEGQNVTLSCEQNLNHDAMYWYRQDPGQGLRLIYYSQIVNDFQKGDIAEGYSVSREKKESFPLTVTSAQKNPTAFYLCASSLRQERTPLHFGNGTRLTVT.

This clonotype has ten or more counts. The J gene is TRBJ1-1, the V gene TRBV27; D is unclear. Per germline, CDR1 MNHEY and CDR2 SMNVEV (reference sequence). Trimming removed 6 bases at V and 6 bases at J, with 8 bases between. This CDR3 contains 11 residues. CDR3 in DNA: TGTGCCAGCAGCTCAACCGCTGAAGCTTTCTTT. Translating gives CASSSTAEAFF.

A word on this clonotype: A much larger clonotype is one base distant, so this may be a read error. The chain combines TRBV12-3 or TRBV12-4 with TRBJ2-2; the D gene is possibly TRBD1 (5 bases). Trimming left V 5 bases short and J 4 bases short, with 8 bases between. The CDR3 contains 13 residues. CDR3 residues: CASSRGVTGELFF. CDR3 DNA sequence: TGTGCCAGCAGTAGGGGCGTCACCGGGGAGCTGTTTTTT.

V gene TRBV3-1 combines with J gene TRBJ1-6, with TRBD1 identical over 7 bases. The CDR3 length is 15 residues. V was pared by 5 bases and J by 7 bases, with 8 bases of the junction left unmatched. The germline V gene has CDR1 LGHDT and CDR2 YNNKEL (reference sequence). The CDR3 DNA sequence: TGTGCCAGCAGCGTGCGACAGGGTGAGAATTCACCCCTCCACTTT. It is translated as CASSVRQGENSPLHF.

This clonotype was counted a few times. The gene calls are TRBV6-1 and TRBJ2-7, with D unresolved. The CDR3 covers 15 residues. CDR1 MNHNS and CDR2 SASEGT come from the germline V gene. Between the trimmed V and J ends, which lost 6 bases and 3 bases, there was a span of 18 bases. The CDR3 DNA follows: TGTGCCAGCAGGCCCCGCCCGGGCAGCAGCTACGAGCAGTACTTC. Translation: CASRPRPGSSYEQYF.

This clonotype was observed a few times. V is TRBV24-1 and J is TRBJ1-2, with TRBD1 identical over 7 bases. From germline, CDR1 is KGHDR and CDR2 SFDVKD. The V gene end was trimmed by 4 bases and the J gene end by 6 bases; junction bases not matched to a gene: 1. This CDR3 has 12 amino acids. CDR3 sequence (DNA): TGTGCCACCAGTGAAAGGGGGCATGGCTACACCTTC. This encodes CATSERGHGYTF.

This clonotype appeared many times. This CDR3 reads CASSLGQGRAGELFF. Written as DNA, the CDR3 is TGTGCCAGCAGCTTAGGACAGGGCCGGGCCGGGGAGCTGTTTTTT. The V gene is TRBV7-8, the J gene TRBJ2-2, with 7 positions matching TRBD1. With V trimmed by 1 base and J by 6 bases, 5 bases remained unmatched. The CDR3 spans 15 residues. CDR1 and CDR2 (germline): SGHVS, FQNEAQ. The full variable domain, with the rest looked up from reference TRBV7-8 and TRBJ2-2, is GAGVSQSPRYKVAKRGQDVALRCDPISGHVSLFWYQQALGQGPEFLTYFQNEAQLDKSGLPSDRFFAERPEGSVSTLKIQRTQQEDSAVYLCASSLGQGRAGELFFGEGSRLTVL.

CDR3 DNA sequence: TGTGCCAGCAGTTACCGGGACAGCTACACTGAAGCTTTCTTT. Amino acids: CASSYRDSYTEAFF. The chain couples TRBV6-6 to TRBJ1-1, with TRBD1 matching over 7 bases. The CDR3 loop spans 14 amino acids. Per the germline V gene, CDR1 is MNHNY and CDR2 is SVGAGI (reference sequence). V dropped 2 bases and J dropped 3; count of bases not matched to a gene: 3.